This T cell receptor beta chain appears in the sequencing data of a study of identifying expanded T cells in peripheral blood. Whole-study results and caveats: Across healthy donors, higher total template counts meant significantly greater roughly two-week count variance. Differentially abundant clones: roughly 1.2 between replicates, about 16 at around 14 days, approximately 19 at four.

As for this clone: Its antigen is unidentified.

Germline V lookup: CDR1 SGHVS, CDR2 FQNEAQ. V gave up 5 bases and J gave up 1 base, with 8 bases separating them. This CDR3 has 13 residues. During the collection period, no donor immune events like infections were recorded. Clones were read by immunoSEQ multiplex PCR, and TCRdb kept only the in-frame ones, dropping some. Of about 120,000 clones listed, around four fifths are singletons. The V and J genes are TRBV7-8 and TRBJ1-1; D remains unclear. This clonotype was obtained from a person aged 18 to 70 in good health. Sequenced: blood. CDR3 in amino acids: CASSRGANTEAFF. CDR3 coding DNA: TGTGCCAGCAGCCGTGGAGCGAACACTGAAGCTTTCTTT.